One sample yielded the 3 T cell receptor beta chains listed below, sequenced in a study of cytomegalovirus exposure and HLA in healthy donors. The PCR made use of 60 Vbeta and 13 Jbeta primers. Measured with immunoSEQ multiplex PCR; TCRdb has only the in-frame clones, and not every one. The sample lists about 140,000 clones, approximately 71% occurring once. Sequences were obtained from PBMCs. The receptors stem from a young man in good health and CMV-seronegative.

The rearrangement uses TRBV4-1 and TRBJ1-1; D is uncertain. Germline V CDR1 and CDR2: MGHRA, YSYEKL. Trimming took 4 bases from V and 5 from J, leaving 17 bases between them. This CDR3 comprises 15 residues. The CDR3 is CASSPGRGIGTEAFF. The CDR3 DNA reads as TGCGCCAGCAGCCCCGGGAGAGGAATTGGAACTGAAGCTTTCTTT.

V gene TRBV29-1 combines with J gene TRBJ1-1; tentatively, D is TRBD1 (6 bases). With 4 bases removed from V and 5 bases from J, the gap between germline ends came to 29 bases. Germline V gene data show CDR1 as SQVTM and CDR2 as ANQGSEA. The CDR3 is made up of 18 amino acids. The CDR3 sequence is CSVGRGSRWEGRETEAFF. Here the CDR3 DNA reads TGCAGCGTTGGTAGGGGGAGTCGATGGGAGGGGAGGGAGACTGAAGCTTTCTTT.

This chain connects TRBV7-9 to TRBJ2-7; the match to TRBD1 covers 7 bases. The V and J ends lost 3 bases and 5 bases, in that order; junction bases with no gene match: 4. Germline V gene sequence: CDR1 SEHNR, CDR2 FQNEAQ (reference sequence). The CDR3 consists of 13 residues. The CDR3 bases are TGTGCCAGCAGCTTGACAGGGTCGGACGAGCAGTACTTC. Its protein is CASSLTGSDEQYF. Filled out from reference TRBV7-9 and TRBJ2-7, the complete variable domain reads DTGVSQNPRHKITKRGQNVTFRCDPISEHNRLYWYRQTLGQGPEFLTYFQNEAQLEKSRLLSDRFSAERPKGSFSTLEIQRTEQGDSAMYLCASSLTGSDEQYFGPGTRLTVT.